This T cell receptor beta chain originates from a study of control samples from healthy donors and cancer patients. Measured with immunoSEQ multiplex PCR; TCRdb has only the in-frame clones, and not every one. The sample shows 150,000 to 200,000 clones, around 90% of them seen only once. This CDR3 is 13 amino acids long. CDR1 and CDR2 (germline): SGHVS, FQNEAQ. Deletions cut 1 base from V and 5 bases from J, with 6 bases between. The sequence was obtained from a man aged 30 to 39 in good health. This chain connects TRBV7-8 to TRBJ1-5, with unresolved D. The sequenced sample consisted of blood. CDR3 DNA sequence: TGTGCCAGCAGCTTAGGTTGGGATCAGCCCCAGCATTTT. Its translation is CASSLGWDQPQHF. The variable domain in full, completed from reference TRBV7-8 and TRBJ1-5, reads GAGVSQSPRYKVAKRGQDVALRCDPISGHVSLFWYQQALGQGPEFLTYFQNEAQLDKSGLPSDRFFAERPEGSVSTLKIQRTQQEDSAVYLCASSLGWDQPQHFGDGTRLSIL.